These 31 T cell receptor beta chains share one sample of origin, sequenced in a study of glioma-infiltrating T cells. Using RNA template, CDR3s of TCR alpha and beta were amplified with iRepertoire arm-PCR. TCRdb analysed the multiplex PCR reads with MiXCR anew, one entry per CDR3 protein. The sample records approximately 90,000 distinct CDR3 sequences, roughly 23% being singletons. Source material: glioma tissue, nonneoplastic brain tissue, or PBMCs (not recorded which). These receptors originate from a human donor with low-grade glioma or glioblastoma, undergoing nonglioma brain surgery, or in good health (not recorded which).

This clonotype was counted many times. In nucleotides, the CDR3 is TGTGCCAGCAGCCGTCCCGGGACTACCTACAATGAGCAGTTCTTC. Translation gives CASSRPGTTYNEQFF. The chain uses TRBV7-2 and TRBJ2-1, with 7 bases aligning to TRBD2. CDR1 and CDR2 (germline): SGHTA, FQGNSA. The CDR3 consists of 15 residues. The junction had 6 bases not matched to a gene; V was cut back by 5 bases and J by 2 bases.

This clonotype has just a few counts. This chain connects TRBV5-1 to TRBJ2-7; the D is unclear. V was clipped by 4 bases and J by 1 base, with 6 bases between them. The germline gives CDR1 SGHRS, CDR2 YFSETQ. This CDR3 region has 12 residues. The CDR3 DNA reads as TGCGCCAGCAGCCAAGAATCCTACGAGCAGTACTTC. As protein: CASSQESYEQYF.

This clonotype occurred once. Sequence at one end of the junction differs from germline and may be a read error. This chain joins TRBV6-1 and TRBJ2-7; the D is unclear. This CDR3 contains 14 residues. Germline lookup yields CDR1 MNHNS and CDR2 SASEGT. This CDR3 reads CASSEVRKSYEQYF. CDR3 sequence (DNA): TGTGCAAGCAGTGAAGTTAGGAAGTCCTACGAGCAGTACTTC.

V usage is TRBV5-1 and J usage is TRBJ1-1, with D possibly TRBD1 on 6 matching bases. CDR3 length equals 14 residues. With 1 base removed from V and 1 base from J, the gap between germline ends came to 8 bases. In germline, CDR1 is SGHRS, CDR2 YFSETQ. The CDR3 region has the DNA TGCGCCAGCAGCTTGTCAGGGGCGAACACTGAAGCTTTCTTT. This encodes CASSLSGANTEAFF.

This clonotype came up many times. The chain joins TRBV6-2 or TRBV6-3 to TRBJ2-7; D is undetermined. Trimming pared 1 base from V and 3 bases from J, leaving 13 bases between. CDR3 length: 15 amino acids. In germline, CDR1 is MNHEY, CDR2 SVGEGT. DNA for the CDR3: TGTGCCAGCAGTTACTTATCCGTGGTTAACTACGAGCAGTACTTC. It encodes CASSYLSVVNYEQYF.

The table lists this clonotype with many counts. The chain links TRBV6-1 to TRBJ1-2; D is uncertain. CDR1 MNHNS and CDR2 SASEGT come from the germline V gene. V was trimmed by 7 bases and J by 5 bases, leaving 8 bases between them. The CDR3 sequence is 11 residues long. The CDR3 DNA sequence: TGTGCCAGCAAAACACAGTATGGCTACACCTTC. It codes for CASKTQYGYTF.

V and J are TRBV5-1 and TRBJ2-1; 15 bases map to TRBD2. The CDR3 is 15 residues long. Trimming cost V 3 bases and J 7 bases; bases outside gene matches: 2. Germline V gene data show CDR1 as SGHRS and CDR2 as YFSETQ. The DNA for the CDR3 is TGCGCCAGCAGCTCGGGACTAGCGGGAGGAAATGAGCAGTTCTTC. Its translation is CASSSGLAGGNEQFF.

This clonotype was found many times. The chain employs TRBV11-3 and TRBJ1-1, with D perhaps matching TRBD1 (5 bases). This CDR3 comprises 11 residues. V was clipped by 11 bases and J by 3 bases, with 10 bases between them. Germline V gene data show CDR1 as SGHNT and CDR2 as YENEEA. CDR3 bases: TGTGCCCGAGAAGGGGACACTGAAGCTTTCTTT. It codes for CAREGDTEAFF.

The genes are TRBV19 and TRBJ2-7; 9 bases align to TRBD2. The CDR3 consists of 15 residues. From germline, CDR1 is LNHDA and CDR2 SQIVND (reference sequence). V shed 7 bases, J shed 0 bases, and the junction held 7 bases outside the gene matches. The CDR3 sequence is CASTVSGSGSYEQYF. CDR3 in DNA: TGTGCCAGTACCGTTAGCGGGAGTGGCTCCTACGAGCAGTACTTC.

This clonotype was seen many times. The chain employs TRBV2 and TRBJ2-7, with a possible D match to TRBD1 (5 bases). Deletions cut 3 bases from V and 1 base from J, with 7 bases between. There are 13 residues in the CDR3. Germline CDR1 reads SNHLY; CDR2 reads FYNNEI. The CDR3 nucleotides read TGTGCCAGCAGTGATCAGGGATCCTACGAGCAGTACTTC. Residues: CASSDQGSYEQYF. The variable domain in full, completed from reference TRBV2 and TRBJ2-7, reads EPEVTQTPSHQVTQMGQEVILRCVPISNHLYFYWYRQILGQKVEFLVSFYNNEISEKSEIFDDQFSVERPDGSNFTLKIRSTKLEDSAMYFCASSDQGSYEQYFGPGTRLTVT.

Turning to this clonotype: Just one base apart from a much larger clone, this may be a read error. This rearrangement joins TRBV4-2 to TRBJ1-5, with no clear D. The CDR3 has 15 amino acids. The V and J ends lost 3 bases and 4 bases respectively, with 13 bases between them. Germline CDR1 is LGHNA and CDR2 is YNFKEQ. CDR3 loop: CASSQRVNRNQPQHF. In DNA, the CDR3 is TGTGCCAGCAGCCAGAGGGTCAATAGGAATCAGCCCCAGCATTTT.

For this clonotype: This may arise from a read error, as a much more abundant clone is one base away. The chain recombines TRBV6-1 with TRBJ1-3, with D hard to call. This CDR3 contains 15 residues. Germline V gene sequence: CDR1 MNHNS, CDR2 SASEGT. V was pared by 6 bases and J by 2 bases, with 14 bases between. CDR3 DNA sequence: TGTGCCAGCAGCCGCCCAAGAGGCCCTGGAAACACCATATATTTT. Translated: CASSRPRGPGNTIYF.

This clonotype was recorded many times. This chain links TRBV6-1 with TRBJ1-1, with D hard to call. V was pared by 6 bases and J by 1 base, with 12 bases between. Per germline, CDR1 MNHNS and CDR2 SASEGT. This CDR3 is built from 14 residues. The CDR3 DNA follows: TGTGCCAGCAGGAGAGATTCTTGGAACACTGAAGCTTTCTTT. As protein: CASRRDSWNTEAFF.

This clonotype was seen many times. The chain links TRBV4-1 to TRBJ2-1, with D possibly being TRBD1 or TRBD2 (5 bases each). CDR3 size: 14 residues. V was trimmed by 8 bases and J by 9 bases, leaving 20 bases between them. Germline V gives CDR1 MGHRA, CDR2 YSYEKL. The CDR3 protein is CASGTGTPLGEQFF. The CDR3 nucleotides are TGCGCCAGCGGGACCGGAACACCATTAGGTGAGCAGTTCTTC.

The chain uses TRBV11-2 and TRBJ2-7, with TRBD1 as a possible D gene (5 bases). This CDR3 is 12 amino acids long. The V gene's germline CDR1 is SGHAT and CDR2 FQNNGV. V gave up 4 bases and J gave up 13 bases, with 17 bases separating them. CDR3 nucleotide sequence: TGTGCCAGCAGCTCAGGGAACCCACCCTCTTACTTC. Encoded protein: CASSSGNPPSYF. The whole variable domain, remainder taken from reference TRBV11-2 and TRBJ2-7, is EAGVAQSPRYKIIEKRQSVAFWCNPISGHATLYWYQQILGQGPKLLIQFQNNGVVDDSQLPKDRFSAERLKGVDSTLKIQPAKLEDSAVYLCASSSGNPPSYFGPGTRLTVT.

This clonotype has ten or more counts. The chain uses TRBV6-1 and TRBJ1-1; D is possibly TRBD1 (6 bases). The V and J ends lost 5 bases and 7 bases respectively, with 14 bases between them. This CDR3 spans 13 amino acids. Germline V gene data show CDR1 as MNHNS and CDR2 as SASEGT. The CDR3 nucleotides read TGTGCCAGCAGTTTCGAGGGGGTTAGTGAAGCTTTCTTT. This gives the protein CASSFEGVSEAFF.

This clonotype was counted many times. The V gene is TRBV28, the J gene TRBJ2-1, with D possibly TRBD1 on 6 matching bases. V was clipped by 5 bases and J by 6 bases, with 17 bases between them. The CDR3 extends over 15 amino acids. Germline V CDR1 and CDR2: MDHEN, SYDVKM. The DNA of the CDR3 is TGTGCCAGCAGTCCGTCCTCGACAGGTATCAATGAGCAGTTCTTC. It translates to CASSPSSTGINEQFF.

This clonotype was counted at least ten times. V and J are TRBV6-1 and TRBJ2-3; TRBD1 agrees at 8 bases. The V gene end was trimmed by 6 bases and the J gene end by 3 bases; junction bases not matched to a gene: 5. The length of the CDR3 is 14 residues. Germline CDR1 is MNHNS and CDR2 is SASEGT. The CDR3 bases are TGTGCCAGCAGGCAGGACAGGGAAACAGATACGCAGTATTTT. The encoded protein is CASRQDRETDTQYF.

This clonotype was picked up many times. The V gene is TRBV12-3 or TRBV12-4, the J gene TRBJ1-2; tentatively, D is TRBD1 (5 bases). This CDR3 is built from 14 residues. V was shortened by 1 base and J by 4 bases, with 10 bases between the two germline ends. The CDR3 bases are TGTGCCAGCAGTTTAGAAGGGGCTCGCTATGGCTACACCTTC. Translation gives CASSLEGARYGYTF.

This clonotype has at least ten counts. The chain is built from TRBV2 and TRBJ2-3; D is ambiguous. This CDR3 comprises 13 residues. The V and J ends lost 10 bases and 0 bases respectively, with 11 bases between them. Germline V gene data show CDR1 as SNHLY and CDR2 as FYNNEI. The CDR3 nucleotides are TGTGCCACCAAGCGCTCTAGCACAGATACGCAGTATTTT. Amino acid sequence: CATKRSSTDTQYF.

This clonotype was seen at least ten times. V usage is TRBV29-1 and J usage is TRBJ2-1; D possibly corresponds to TRBD2 (6 bases). CDR3 length equals 14 residues. Trimming left V 6 bases short and J 7 bases short, with 19 bases between. The V gene's germline CDR1 is SQVTM and CDR2 ANQGSEA. CDR3 bases: TGCAGCGTGCAGGGACTCAAACTTTGGAATGAGCAGTTCTTC. This gives the protein CSVQGLKLWNEQFF.

This clonotype was picked up many times. The chain uses TRBV27 and TRBJ1-6; D possibly corresponds to TRBD1 (6 bases). V shed 3 bases and J shed 10 bases, with 19 bases lying between them. This CDR3 is built from 16 residues. Germline V gives CDR1 MNHEY, CDR2 SMNVEV (reference sequence). CDR3 residues: CASSLGGARLGSPLHF. As DNA, the CDR3 is TGTGCCAGCAGTTTGGGGGGCGCCCGACTGGGATCACCCCTCCACTTT.

At least ten counts were recorded for this clonotype. The chain uses TRBV5-5 and TRBJ1-1, with 12 bases matching TRBD1. Per germline, CDR1 SGHKS and CDR2 YYEKEE (reference sequence). J gave up 4 bases and V 4 bases, and 5 bases lay outside the gene matches. This CDR3 contains 15 residues. The CDR3 region is CASSRDRGPTTEAFF. The CDR3 DNA is TGTGCCAGCAGCCGGGACAGGGGGCCGACCACTGAAGCTTTCTTT.

Only a few counts were recorded for this clonotype. Given a much more abundant clone one base away, this may be a read error. The CDR3 protein is CASSTRPGTSPYNEQFF. CDR3 nucleotides: TGTGCCAGCAGTACCCGACCCGGGACTAGCCCCTACAATGAGCAGTTCTTC. The rearrangement uses TRBV6-5 and TRBJ2-1; 9 bases agree with TRBD2. Germline lookup yields CDR1 MNHEY and CDR2 SVGAGI. The J segment lost 2 bases and the V segment lost 5 bases, leaving 10 bases of the junction unmatched. The CDR3 extends over 17 amino acids.

This clonotype was seen a few times. The CDR3 protein is CASSTRDRNYEQYF. The DNA for the CDR3 is TGTGCCAGCAGCACACGGGACCGCAACTACGAGCAGTACTTC. The chain couples TRBV7-2 to TRBJ2-7; D assignment may be TRBD1 or TRBD2 (5 bases each). The CDR3 consists of 14 residues. The ends were cut back, 5 bases at V and 3 bases at J, with 14 bases in the middle. CDR1 SGHTA and CDR2 FQGNSA come from the germline V gene.

The chain combines TRBV19 with TRBJ2-3; D possibly corresponds to TRBD2 (6 bases). The germline CDR1 and CDR2 sequences are LNHDA and SQIVND (reference sequence). This CDR3 is built from 16 residues. V dropped 7 bases and J dropped 4 bases, with 21 bases sitting between them. Written as DNA, the CDR3 is TGTGCCAGTAACAGCAACGGGGCAGGAGGGCCAGATACGCAGTATTTT. It is translated as CASNSNGAGGPDTQYF.

This clonotype qualifies as medium-sized. V gene TRBV27 combines with J gene TRBJ2-5; 7 bases map to TRBD1. This CDR3 spans 15 amino acids. CDR1 and CDR2 (germline): MNHEY, SMNVEV (reference sequence). Losses at the gene ends were 6 bases for V and 7 bases for J; bases not matched to a gene: 14. CDR3 region: CASSTGETDVTTQYF. As DNA, the CDR3 is TGTGCCAGCAGCACAGGGGAGACAGACGTTACGACCCAGTACTTC.

With regard to this clonotype: Just one base apart from a much larger clone, this may be a read error. The chain is built from TRBV7-2 and TRBJ2-7; 7 nucleotides match TRBD1. This CDR3 spans 12 amino acids. Germline V gives CDR1 SGHTA, CDR2 FQGNSA. V gave up 4 bases and J gave up 7 bases; unmatched junction bases: 4. CDR3 in DNA: TGTGCCAGCAGCTCGACAGGGAAGGAGCAGTACTTC. Amino acids: CASSSTGKEQYF. The entire variable domain, with the rest obtained from reference TRBV7-2 and TRBJ2-7, is as follows: GAGVSQSPSNKVTEKGKDVELRCDPISGHTALYWYRQSLGQGLEFLIYFQGNSAPDKSGLPSDRFSAERTGGSVSTLTIQRTQQEDSAVYLCASSSTGKEQYFGPGTRLTVT.

The CDR3 is CSAWDRAQDRDTQYF. As DNA, the CDR3 is TGCAGTGCTTGGGACAGAGCTCAAGATAGGGATACGCAGTATTTT. The chain couples TRBV20-1 to TRBJ2-3, with TRBD1 matching over 7 bases. The trim removed 5 bases at V and 6 bases at J, leaving 14 bases unmatched. This CDR3 contains 15 residues. Germline V gene lookup returns CDR1 DFQATT and CDR2 SNEGSKA (reference sequence).

This clonotype was counted at least ten times. This chain links TRBV3-1 with TRBJ1-1; D uncertain. The ends were cut back, 5 bases at V and 0 bases at J, with 4 bases in the middle. Germline loops: CDR1 LGHDT, CDR2 YNNKEL (reference sequence). The length of the CDR3 is 12 residues. DNA of the CDR3: TGTGCCAGCAGCAGGATGAACACTGAAGCTTTCTTT. This gives the protein CASSRMNTEAFF.

This clonotype was seen more than once but under ten times. This chain uses TRBV5-4 with TRBJ1-2; possibly TRBD1 for D (5 bases). CDR1 and CDR2 (germline): SGHNT, YYREEE (reference sequence). Trimming took 0 bases from V and 6 from J, leaving 21 bases between them. This CDR3 contains 17 residues. This CDR3 reads CASSLVLGPSPGNGYTF. CDR3 nucleotide sequence: TGTGCCAGCAGCTTGGTATTGGGCCCTTCCCCAGGGAATGGCTACACCTTC.